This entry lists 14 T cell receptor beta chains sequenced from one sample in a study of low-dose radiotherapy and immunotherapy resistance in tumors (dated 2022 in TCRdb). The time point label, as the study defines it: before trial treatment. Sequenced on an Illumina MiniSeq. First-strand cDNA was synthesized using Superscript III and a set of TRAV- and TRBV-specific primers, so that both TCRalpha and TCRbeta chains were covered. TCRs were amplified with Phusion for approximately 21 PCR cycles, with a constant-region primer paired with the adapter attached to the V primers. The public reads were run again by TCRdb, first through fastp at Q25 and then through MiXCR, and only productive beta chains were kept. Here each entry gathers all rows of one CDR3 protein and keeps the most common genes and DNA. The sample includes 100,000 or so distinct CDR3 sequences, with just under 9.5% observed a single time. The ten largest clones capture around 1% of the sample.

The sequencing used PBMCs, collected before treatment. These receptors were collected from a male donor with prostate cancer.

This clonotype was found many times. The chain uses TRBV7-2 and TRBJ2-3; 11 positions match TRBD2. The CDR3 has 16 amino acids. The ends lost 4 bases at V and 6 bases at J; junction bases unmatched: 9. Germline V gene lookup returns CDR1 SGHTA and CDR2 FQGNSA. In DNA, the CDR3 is TGTGCCAGCAGCTCCCTACTAGCGGGAGTGGGGGATACGCAGTATTTT. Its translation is CASSSLLAGVGDTQYF. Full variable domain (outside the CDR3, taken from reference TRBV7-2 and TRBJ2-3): GAGVSQSPSNKVTEKGKDVELRCDPISGHTALYWYRQSLGQGLEFLIYFQGNSAPDKSGLPSDRFSAERTGGSVSTLTIQRTQQEDSAVYLCASSSLLAGVGDTQYFGPGTRLTVL.

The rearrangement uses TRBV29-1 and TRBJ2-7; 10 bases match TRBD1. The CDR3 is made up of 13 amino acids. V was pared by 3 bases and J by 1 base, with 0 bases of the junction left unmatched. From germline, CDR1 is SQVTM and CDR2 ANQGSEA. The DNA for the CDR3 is TGCAGCGTTGAGGACAGGGGGTCCTACGAGCAGTACTTC. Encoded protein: CSVEDRGSYEQYF.

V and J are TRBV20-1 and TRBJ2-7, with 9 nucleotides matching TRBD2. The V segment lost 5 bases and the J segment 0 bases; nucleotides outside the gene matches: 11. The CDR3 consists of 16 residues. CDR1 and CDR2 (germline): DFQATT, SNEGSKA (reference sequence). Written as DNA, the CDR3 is TGCAGTGCTCCCCGGGCTAGCGGGATTAGCTCCTACGAGCAGTACTTC. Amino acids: CSAPRASGISSYEQYF.

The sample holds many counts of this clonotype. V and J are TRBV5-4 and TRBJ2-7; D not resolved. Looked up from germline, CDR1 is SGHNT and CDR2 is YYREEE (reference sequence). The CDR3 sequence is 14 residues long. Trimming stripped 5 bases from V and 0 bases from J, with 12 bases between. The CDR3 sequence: CASSRSASSYEQYF. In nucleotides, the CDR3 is TGTGCCAGCAGTCGGAGCGCGAGCTCCTACGAGCAGTACTTC.

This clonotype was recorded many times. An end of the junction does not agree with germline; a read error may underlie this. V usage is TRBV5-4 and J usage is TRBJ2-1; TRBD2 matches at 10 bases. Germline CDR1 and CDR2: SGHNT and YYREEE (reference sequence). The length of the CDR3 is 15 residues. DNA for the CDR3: TGTGCCAGCATGCCTAGCGGGAGACCTTACAGTGAGCAGTTCTTC. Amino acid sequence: CASMPSGRPYSEQFF.

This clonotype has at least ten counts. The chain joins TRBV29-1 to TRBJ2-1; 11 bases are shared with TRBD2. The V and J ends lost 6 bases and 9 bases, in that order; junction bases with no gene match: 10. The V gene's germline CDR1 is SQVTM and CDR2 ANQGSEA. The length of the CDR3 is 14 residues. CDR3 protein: CSVDTSGSYFEQFF. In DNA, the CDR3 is TGCAGCGTGGACACTAGCGGGAGCTATTTTGAGCAGTTCTTC.

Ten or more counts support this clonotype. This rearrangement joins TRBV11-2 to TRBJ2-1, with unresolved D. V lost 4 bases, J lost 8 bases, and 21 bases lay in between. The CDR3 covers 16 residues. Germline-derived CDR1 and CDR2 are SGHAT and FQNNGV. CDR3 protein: CASSWWRRSPRDEQFF. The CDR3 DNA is TGTGCCAGCAGCTGGTGGCGGCGGTCCCCAAGGGATGAGCAGTTCTTC.

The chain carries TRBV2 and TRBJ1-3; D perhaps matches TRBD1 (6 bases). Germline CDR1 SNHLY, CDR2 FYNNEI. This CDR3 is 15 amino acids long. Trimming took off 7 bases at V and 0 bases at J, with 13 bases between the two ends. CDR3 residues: CASTRGAGSGNTIYF. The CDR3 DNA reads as TGTGCCAGCACTAGGGGGGCTGGCTCTGGAAACACCATATATTTT.

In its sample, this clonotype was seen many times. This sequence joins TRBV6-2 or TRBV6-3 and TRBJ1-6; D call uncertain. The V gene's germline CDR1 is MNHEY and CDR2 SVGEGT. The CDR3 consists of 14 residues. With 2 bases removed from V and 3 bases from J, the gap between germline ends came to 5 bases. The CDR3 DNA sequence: TGTGCCAGCAGTTACGGGAGCTATAATTCACCCCTCCACTTT. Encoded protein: CASSYGSYNSPLHF.

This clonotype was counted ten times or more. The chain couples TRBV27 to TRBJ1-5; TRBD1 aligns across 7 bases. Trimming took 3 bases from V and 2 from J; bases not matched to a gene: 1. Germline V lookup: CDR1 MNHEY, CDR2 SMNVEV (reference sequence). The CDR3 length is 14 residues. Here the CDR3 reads CASSFRGGNQPQHF. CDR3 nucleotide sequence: TGTGCCAGCAGTTTCAGGGGGGGCAATCAGCCCCAGCATTTT.

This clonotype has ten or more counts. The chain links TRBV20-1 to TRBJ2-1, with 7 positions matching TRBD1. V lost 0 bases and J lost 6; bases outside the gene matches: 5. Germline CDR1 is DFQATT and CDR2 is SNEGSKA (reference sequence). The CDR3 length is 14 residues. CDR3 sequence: CSARDPNRGNEQFF. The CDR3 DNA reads TGCAGTGCTAGAGACCCTAACAGGGGCAATGAGCAGTTCTTC.

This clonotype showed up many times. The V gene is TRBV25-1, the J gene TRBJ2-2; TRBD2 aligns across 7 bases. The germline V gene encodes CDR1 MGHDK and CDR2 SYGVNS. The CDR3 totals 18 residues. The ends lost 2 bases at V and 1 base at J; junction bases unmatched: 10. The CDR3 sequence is CASSEGAGAFGNTGELFF. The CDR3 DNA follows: TGTGCCAGCAGTGAAGGGGCGGGAGCCTTTGGGAACACCGGGGAGCTGTTTTTT.

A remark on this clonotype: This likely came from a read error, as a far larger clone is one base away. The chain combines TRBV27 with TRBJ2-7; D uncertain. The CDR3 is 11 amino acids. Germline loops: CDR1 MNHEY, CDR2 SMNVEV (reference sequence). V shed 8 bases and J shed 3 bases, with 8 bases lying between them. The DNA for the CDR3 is TGTGCCAGCCTGGGTTACTACGAGCAGTACTTC. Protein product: CASLGYYEQYF.

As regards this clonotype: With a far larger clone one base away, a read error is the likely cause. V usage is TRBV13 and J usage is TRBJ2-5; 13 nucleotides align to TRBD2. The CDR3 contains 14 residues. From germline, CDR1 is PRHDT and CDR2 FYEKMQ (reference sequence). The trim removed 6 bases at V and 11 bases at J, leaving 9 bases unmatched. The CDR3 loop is CASSWTSGSFEQYF. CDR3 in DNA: TGTGCCAGCAGTTGGACTAGCGGGAGTTTTGAGCAGTACTTC.